This is a list of T cell receptor beta chains from one sample in a study of T cell responses to AZD1222 COVID-19 vaccine. Using immunoSEQ multiplex PCR, the repertoire was profiled, and TCRdb retains in-frame clones only, with some absent. The table includes more than 85,000 clones, 90% to 95% detected once. This specimen consisted of peripheral blood, obtained on day 0 of AZD1222 vaccination. The receptors originated from an adult in good health. Each CDR3 is given with its conserved first and last residue. D genes are given only for firm matches. Clone size appears in some rows only: once, few, many, or a class for an expanded clone.

V,size,J,D,DNA,CDR3
TRBV20-1,.,TRBJ2-7,TRBD2,TGCAGTGCTAGTATTGGGACTACCCCCTACGAGCAGTACTTC,CSASIGTTPYEQYF
TRBV15,.,TRBJ2-3,TRBD2,TGTGCCACCAGCAGAGGGTTAGCGGGAGGTACGGATACGCAGTATTTT,CATSRGLAGGTDTQYF
TRBV19,.,TRBJ2-7,TRBD1,TGTGCCAGTAGTAGAACCGGGACAGGGTTATACGAGCAGTACTTC,CASSRTGTGLYEQYF
TRBV27,.,TRBJ2-7,.,TGTGCCAGCACCCCTGGGTGGCCCGGGGAGCAGTACTTC,CASTPGWPGEQYF
TRBV9,.,TRBJ1-2,.,TGTGCCAGCAGCCCACGACAGGAAGACCGCTATGGCTACACCTTC,CASSPRQEDRYGYTF
TRBV5-1,.,TRBJ1-1,TRBD1,TGCGCCAGCAGAGCCGGGACAGCCATGAACACTGAAGCTTTCTTT,CASRAGTAMNTEAFF
TRBV4-3,.,TRBJ1-3,.,TGCGCCAGCAGCCCAACGGCGGTACAGGGCTCTGGAAACACCATATATTTT,CASSPTAVQGSGNTIYF
TRBV29-1,.,TRBJ2-7,TRBD1,TGCAGCGTAGCGACAGGGAACGCCTACGAGCAGTACTTC,CSVATGNAYEQYF
TRBV6-2/TRBV6-3,few,TRBJ2-1,.,TGTGCCAGCAGTTACCTTTCATTTAGCAGTGAGCAGTTCTTC,CASSYLSFSSEQFF
TRBV5-3,.,TRBJ1-1,.,TGTGCCAGAAGCTCTCGGGGCACTGAAGCTTTCTTT,CARSSRGTEAFF
TRBV7-2,once,TRBJ2-4,.,TGTGCCAGCAGCCCCCCGGTGGCCAAAAACATTCAGTACTTC,CASSPPVAKNIQYF
TRBV2,.,TRBJ1-1,.,TGTGCCAGCAGCACACAGCGGTCCGGCACTGAAGCTTTCTTT,CASSTQRSGTEAFF
TRBV5-1,.,TRBJ1-1,.,TGCGCCAGCAGCGTGGACAGCCAGAACACTGAAGCTTTCTTT,CASSVDSQNTEAFF
TRBV7-8,.,TRBJ2-3,.,TGTGCCAGCACCCGGGCGGATTTCACAGATACGCAGTATTTT,CASTRADFTDTQYF
TRBV7-8,.,TRBJ2-1,TRBD2,TGTGCCAGCAGCTCGGCCCGGGGGGGCGCTGAGCAGTTCTTC,CASSSARGGAEQFF
TRBV7-2,.,TRBJ2-1,TRBD1,TGTGCCAGCAACAGACAGGGGGCGGGGGAGCAGTTCTTC,CASNRQGAGEQFF
TRBV28,.,TRBJ2-7,TRBD2,TGTGCCAGCAGCACCGCCCGGGCGGGAGGGCCCTCCTACGAGCAGTACTTC,CASSTARAGGPSYEQYF
TRBV2,.,TRBJ2-7,.,TGTGCCAGCCTTCGGGGGACGGTCTCCTACGAGCAGTACTTC,CASLRGTVSYEQYF
TRBV28,.,TRBJ2-7,.,TGTGCCAGCAGTTTCTCCGGGACCCCTGGAAAGCAGTACTTC,CASSFSGTPGKQYF
TRBV25-1,.,TRBJ1-1,.,TGTGCCAGCAGTGTCGCTCAGGGTTTGAACACTGAAGCTTTCTTT,CASSVAQGLNTEAFF
TRBV27,.,TRBJ1-5,TRBD1,TGTGCCAGCGGGGACAGGGTAGCGGGCCAGCCCCAGCATTTT,CASGDRVAGQPQHF
TRBV4-2,few,TRBJ2-3,.,TGTGCCAGCAGCCAAGCGGGGATCACAGATACGCAGTATTTT,CASSQAGITDTQYF
TRBV18,.,TRBJ2-5,TRBD1,TGTGCCAGCTCACCCGGGACAGGGGATGAGACCCAGTACTTC,CASSPGTGDETQYF
TRBV4-3,.,TRBJ2-3,.,TGCGCCAGCAGGCGCGGGGGCCTCACAGATACGCAGTATTTT,CASRRGGLTDTQYF
TRBV14,.,TRBJ1-3,.,TGTGCCAGCAGCCAAACAACAGGGTTAAGAAACACCATATATTTT,CASSQTTGLRNTIYF
TRBV29-1,.,TRBJ2-7,TRBD2,TGCAGCGTTGACGGTTTCTACGGGAGGACCTACGAGCAGTACTTC,CSVDGFYGRTYEQYF
TRBV7-9,.,TRBJ1-2,TRBD1,TGTGCCAGCAGCGTCCTCACAGGGGTTGGCTACACCTTC,CASSVLTGVGYTF
TRBV4-3,.,TRBJ2-1,TRBD2,TGCGCCAGCAGCCAAAACCTAGCGGGGGTTGAGCAGTTCTTC,CASSQNLAGVEQFF
TRBV28,.,TRBJ2-7,TRBD1,TGTGCCAGCAGTCTGCCTCAGGGGGACTACGAGCAGTACTTC,CASSLPQGDYEQYF
TRBV12-3/TRBV12-4,.,TRBJ2-1,.,TGTGCCAGCAGCAAGGTTGCGGAGCAGTTCTTC,CASSKVAEQFF
TRBV7-8,.,TRBJ2-7,TRBD1,TGTGCCAGCAGCTCCGGACAGGGGGCAGAGCAGTACTTC,CASSSGQGAEQYF
TRBV6-6,.,TRBJ2-5,TRBD1,TGTGCCAGCAGTCCACGAACAGGGGCAGAGACCCAGTACTTC,CASSPRTGAETQYF
TRBV7-2,.,TRBJ2-7,.,TGTGCCAGCAGCTTAGCCCTAGTAGGTGGCGAGCAGTACTTC,CASSLALVGGEQYF
TRBV6-5,.,TRBJ2-1,.,TGTGCCAGCAGTAAACGGCCCGACCTTTACAATGAGCAGTTCTTC,CASSKRPDLYNEQFF
TRBV6-6,.,TRBJ1-5,.,TGTGCCAGCAGTTACGCAGGGGTTGACAATCAGCCCCAGCATTTT,CASSYAGVDNQPQHF
TRBV6-1,.,TRBJ2-7,.,TGTGCCAGCAGTGAAGACAGGGCGAGGGTCTACGAGCAGTACTTC,CASSEDRARVYEQYF
TRBV18,.,TRBJ2-3,.,TGTGCCAGCTCACCACCGTATGATACGCAGTATTTT,CASSPPYDTQYF
TRBV19,.,TRBJ2-7,TRBD2,TGTGCCAGTAGTAGGCCTAGCGGGAGCTCCTACGAGCAGTACTTC,CASSRPSGSSYEQYF
TRBV27,.,TRBJ1-5,TRBD1,TGTGCCAGCAGTTTGACCCCCCGGGACAGGGGTATCTTT,CASSLTPRDRGIF
TRBV10-3,once,TRBJ2-7,.,TGTGCCATCACCGGGAGTACCTACGAGCAGTACTTC,CAITGSTYEQYF
TRBV19,.,TRBJ1-5,TRBD1,TGTGCCAGTAGTACCTGGGACAGGGTGACGGGCAATCAGCCCCAGCATTTT,CASSTWDRVTGNQPQHF
TRBV6-5,few,TRBJ2-7,TRBD1,TGTGCCAGCAGACCAGGACAGGGGGCCGCCTACGAGCAGTACTTC,CASRPGQGAAYEQYF
TRBV10-3,.,TRBJ2-5,.,TGTGCCATCAGTGAAGGGGAGACCCAGTACTTC,CAISEGETQYF